This entry describes one TCR beta chain. Its antigen is unidentified. The data stem from a study of OX40 agonist ivuxolimab in advanced cancers. Using immunoSEQ multiplex PCR, the repertoire was profiled, and TCRdb retains in-frame clones only, with some absent. The repertoire holds tens of thousands of clones, with more than 70% as singletons. Samples of blood were obtained at baseline, on cycle 4 day 1, and on cycle 7 day 1. Findings and caveats of the study: Within 6 weeks, CD4+ and CD8+ blood T cells expanded clonally at 0.1 to 3.0 mg/kg. More expanded clones were found, on average, in CD8+ than in CD4+ T cells.

The source is an adult with an advanced solid tumor such as melanoma, head and neck, liver or kidney cancer. The sequences come from CD4+ or CD8+ T cells sorted from blood, collected in a trial of the OX40 agonist ivuxolimab.

The CDR3 is CASSPRIGQDRKAFF. The CDR3 nucleotides are TGTGCCAGCAGCCCACGGATCGGGCAGGATAGAAAAGCTTTCTTT. J is TRBJ1-1 and V is TRBV9; D ambiguous. The germline V gene has CDR1 SGDLS and CDR2 YYNGEE. The ends were cut back, 4 bases at V and 9 bases at J, with 22 bases in the middle. This CDR3 contains 15 residues.